One and the same sample provided the 7 T cell receptor beta chains below, sequenced in a study of blood T cell repertoires in COVID-19. TCRdb's table, derived via immunoSEQ multiplex PCR, lists solely in-frame clones and lacks some. The sample shows about 300,000 clones, around nine tenths of them seen only once. Sequences were obtained from PBMCs or T cells enriched from blood (not recorded which). These TCRs come from a woman younger than 30 who had recovered from COVID-19.

This clone was seen a handful of times. V is TRBV19 and J is TRBJ2-5; D is perhaps TRBD2 (6 bases). Germline V gene data show CDR1 as LNHDA and CDR2 as SQIVND (reference sequence). Trimming removed 5 bases at V and 1 base at J, with 14 bases between. This CDR3 is 15 amino acids long. In DNA, the CDR3 is TGTGCCAGTAGTCCAATTGGGGGGACCCAAGAGACCCAGTACTTC. Its translation: CASSPIGGTQETQYF.

The V gene is TRBV27, the J gene TRBJ1-1; D uncertain. V was trimmed by 7 bases and J by 1 base, leaving 7 bases between them. The CDR3 covers 12 residues. In germline, CDR1 is MNHEY, CDR2 SMNVEV (reference sequence). The CDR3 is CASKRGNTEAFF. The CDR3 DNA reads as TGTGCCAGCAAGCGGGGGAACACTGAAGCTTTCTTT.

This chain links TRBV6-5 with TRBJ1-2; no clear D. Germline V gives CDR1 MNHEY, CDR2 SVGAGI. The ends were cut back, 0 bases at V and 7 bases at J, with 9 bases in the middle. CDR3 length: 13 amino acids. CDR3 DNA sequence: TGTGCCAGCAGTTACTCGATGTTCGGTGGCTACACCTTC. Translation: CASSYSMFGGYTF.

J is TRBJ1-4 and V is TRBV4-3; maybe TRBD1 (5 bases). Germline loops: CDR1 LGHNA, CDR2 YSLEER. There are 15 residues in the CDR3. V was shortened by 4 bases and J by 10 bases, with 19 bases between the two germline ends. CDR3 DNA: TGCGCCAGCAGCCGGGCTTTGGGGCCCTCAAGAAAACTGTTTTTT. Encoded protein: CASSRALGPSRKLFF.

V usage is TRBV15 and J usage is TRBJ1-4, with D hard to call. The CDR3 runs 16 residues. Trimming removed 3 bases at V and 0 bases at J, with 11 bases between. Germline V gives CDR1 LNHNV, CDR2 YYDKDF (reference sequence). CDR3 coding DNA: TGTGCCACCAGCAGCTTCCTTTTCGCAACTAATGAAAAACTGTTTTTT. Encoded protein: CATSSFLFATNEKLFF.

This chain connects TRBV28 to TRBJ2-3; 10 nucleotides agree with TRBD2. Germline values: CDR1 MDHEN, CDR2 SYDVKM. Unmatched junction bases numbered 3, after V lost 8 bases and J lost 4 bases. The CDR3 length is 13 residues. This CDR3 is CASHGLAADTQYF. The CDR3 nucleotides read TGTGCCAGCCATGGACTAGCGGCAGATACGCAGTATTTT.

This chain uses TRBV6-1 with TRBJ2-3, with D possibly matching TRBD2 (5 bases). Trimming shortened V by 0 bases and J by 5 bases, and 12 bases separated the two germline ends. This CDR3 contains 15 residues. Germline lookup yields CDR1 MNHNS and CDR2 SASEGT. The CDR3 sequence: CASSEAGAVVDTQYF. CDR3 DNA sequence: TGTGCCAGCAGTGAAGCCGGAGCGGTGGTAGATACGCAGTATTTT.